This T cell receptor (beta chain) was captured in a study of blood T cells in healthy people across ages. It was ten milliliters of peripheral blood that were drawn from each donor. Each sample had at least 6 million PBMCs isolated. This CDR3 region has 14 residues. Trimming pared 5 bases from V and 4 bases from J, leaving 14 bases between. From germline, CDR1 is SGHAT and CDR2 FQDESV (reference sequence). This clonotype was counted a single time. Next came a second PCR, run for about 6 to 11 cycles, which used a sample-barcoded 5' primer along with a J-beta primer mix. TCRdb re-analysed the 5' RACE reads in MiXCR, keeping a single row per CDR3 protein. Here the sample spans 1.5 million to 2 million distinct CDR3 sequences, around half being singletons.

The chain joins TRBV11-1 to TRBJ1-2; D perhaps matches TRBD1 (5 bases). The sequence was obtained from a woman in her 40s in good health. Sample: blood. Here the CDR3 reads CASSPGKGPYGYTF. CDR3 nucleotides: TGTGCCAGCAGCCCTGGGAAGGGGCCCTATGGCTACACCTTC.